This T cell receptor (beta chain) was identified in a study of blood T cell repertoires in COVID-19. Study-level information: Spain, Italy and the United States supplied samples that represented acute and convalescent COVID-19. T cells, B-cell-depleted T cells, or PBMCs provided the cDNA or gDNA that served as material.

Original methodology: Reference gene primers were amplified, and this amplification served to estimate nucleated cell counts. The assay was immunoSEQ multiplex PCR, and TCRdb's table has in-frame clones only and misses some. D and trimming come from the DNA, and the V and J calls and clone size come from that table. The sample lists tens of thousands of clones; 85% were seen once. J lost 6 bases, V lost 0 bases, and 6 bases had no gene match. The CDR3 contains 16 residues. In germline, CDR1 is KGHSY, CDR2 FQNENV. This chain connects TRBV16 to TRBJ1-1; TRBD1 matches at 11 bases. The receptor's source is a man at least 80 years old with acute or convalescent COVID-19. Input material: peripheral blood. Here the CDR3 reads CASSQSGTGGMAEAFF. The CDR3 nucleotides are TGTGCCAGCAGCCAATCCGGGACAGGGGGAATGGCTGAAGCTTTCTTT.